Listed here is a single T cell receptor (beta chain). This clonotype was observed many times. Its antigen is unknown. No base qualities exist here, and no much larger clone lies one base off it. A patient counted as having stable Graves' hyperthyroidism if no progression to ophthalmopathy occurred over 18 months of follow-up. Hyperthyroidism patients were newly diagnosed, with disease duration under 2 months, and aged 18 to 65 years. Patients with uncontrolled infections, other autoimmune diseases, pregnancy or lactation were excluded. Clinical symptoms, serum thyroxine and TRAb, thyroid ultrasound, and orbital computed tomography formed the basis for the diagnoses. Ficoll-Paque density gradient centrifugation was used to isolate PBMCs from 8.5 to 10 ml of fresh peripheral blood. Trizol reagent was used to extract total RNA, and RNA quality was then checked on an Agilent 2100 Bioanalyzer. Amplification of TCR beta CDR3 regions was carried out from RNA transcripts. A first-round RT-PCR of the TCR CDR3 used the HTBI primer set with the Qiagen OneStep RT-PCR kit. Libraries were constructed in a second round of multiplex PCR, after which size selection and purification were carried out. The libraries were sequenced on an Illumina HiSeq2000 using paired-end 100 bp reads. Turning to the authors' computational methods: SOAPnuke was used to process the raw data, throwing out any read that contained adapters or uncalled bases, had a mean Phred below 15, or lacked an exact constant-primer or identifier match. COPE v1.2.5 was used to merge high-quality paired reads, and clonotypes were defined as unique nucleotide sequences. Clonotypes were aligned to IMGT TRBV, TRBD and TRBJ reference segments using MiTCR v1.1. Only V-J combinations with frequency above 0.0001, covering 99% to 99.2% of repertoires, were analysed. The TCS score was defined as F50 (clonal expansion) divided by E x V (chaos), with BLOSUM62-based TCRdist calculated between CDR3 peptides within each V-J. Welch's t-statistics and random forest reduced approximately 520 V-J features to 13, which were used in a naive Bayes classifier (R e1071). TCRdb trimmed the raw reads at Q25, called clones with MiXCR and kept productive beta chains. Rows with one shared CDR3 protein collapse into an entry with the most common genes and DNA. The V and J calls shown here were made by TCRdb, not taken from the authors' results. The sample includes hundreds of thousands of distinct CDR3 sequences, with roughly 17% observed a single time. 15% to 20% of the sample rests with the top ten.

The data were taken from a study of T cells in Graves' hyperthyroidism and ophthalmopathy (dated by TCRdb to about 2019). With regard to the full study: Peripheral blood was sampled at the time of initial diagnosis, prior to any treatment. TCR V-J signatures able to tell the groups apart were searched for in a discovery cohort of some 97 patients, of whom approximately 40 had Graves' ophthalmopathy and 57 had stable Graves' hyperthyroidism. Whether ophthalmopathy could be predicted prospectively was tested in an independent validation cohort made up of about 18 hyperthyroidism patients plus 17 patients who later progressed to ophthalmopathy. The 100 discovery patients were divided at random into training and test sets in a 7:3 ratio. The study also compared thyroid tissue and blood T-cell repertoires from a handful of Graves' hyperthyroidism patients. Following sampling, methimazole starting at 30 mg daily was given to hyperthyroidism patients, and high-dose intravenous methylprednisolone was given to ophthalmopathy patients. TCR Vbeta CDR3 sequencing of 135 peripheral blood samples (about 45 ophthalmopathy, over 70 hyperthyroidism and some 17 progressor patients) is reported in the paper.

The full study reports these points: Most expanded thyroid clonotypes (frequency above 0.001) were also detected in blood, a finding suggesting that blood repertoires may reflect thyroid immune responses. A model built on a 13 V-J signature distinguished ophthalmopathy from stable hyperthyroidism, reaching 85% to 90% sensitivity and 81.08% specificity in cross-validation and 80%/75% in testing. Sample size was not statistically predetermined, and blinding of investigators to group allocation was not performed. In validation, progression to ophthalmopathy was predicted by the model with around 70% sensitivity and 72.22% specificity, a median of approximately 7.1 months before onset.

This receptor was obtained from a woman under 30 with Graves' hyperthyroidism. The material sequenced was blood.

The nucleotides read TGTGCCAGCAAGGTTAGCGGGGGGGACCAGTACTTC. It specifies CASKVSGGDQYF. Recombination joined TRBV2 with TRBJ2-5, and 11 bases in between align with TRBD2. For CDR1 and CDR2, the germline V gene lists SNHLY and FYNNEI. V loses 7 bases at its end and J loses 10 bases; junction bases beyond the gene matches: 5. Including the terminal cysteine and phenylalanine, the CDR3 comprises 12 residues. Just the 36-base CDR3 DNA is kept, in frame starting at base 1.